These 15 T cell receptor beta chains share one sample of origin, sequenced in a study of cytomegalovirus exposure and HLA in healthy donors. Use of 60 Vbeta and 13 Jbeta primers characterized the PCR. Produced via immunoSEQ multiplex PCR; TCRdb's table is partial and in-frame only. The repertoire table contains approximately 150,000 clones. Sequenced input: PBMCs. All receptors come from a male donor in good health and CMV-seronegative.

The chain employs TRBV27 and TRBJ1-1; 9 bases line up with TRBD1. Trimming cost V 4 bases and J 3 bases; bases outside gene matches: 3. Germline values: CDR1 MNHEY, CDR2 SMNVEV (reference sequence). The CDR3 loop spans 14 amino acids. The CDR3 DNA is TGTGCCAGCAGTTGGGACAGGGTGTACACTGAAGCTTTCTTT. Amino acids: CASSWDRVYTEAFF.

J is TRBJ2-1 and V is TRBV19; a weak D match, TRBD2 (6 bases). Between the trimmed V and J ends, which lost 2 bases and 9 bases, there was a span of 23 bases. Germline lookup yields CDR1 LNHDA and CDR2 SQIVND (reference sequence). This CDR3 has 17 residues. The CDR3 is CASSILRGRLVGSEQFF. DNA of the CDR3: TGTGCCAGTAGTATACTGCGGGGTCGACTAGTTGGTAGTGAGCAGTTCTTC.

V and J are TRBV27 and TRBJ2-7, with 10 bases fitting TRBD2. The CDR3 has 15 amino acids. The J segment lost 3 bases and the V segment lost 3 bases, leaving 5 bases of the junction unmatched. The V gene's germline CDR1 is MNHEY and CDR2 SMNVEV (reference sequence). The CDR3 DNA sequence: TGTGCCAGCAGTTTGTCCGGGACTAGCGTCTACGAGCAGTACTTC. Its translation: CASSLSGTSVYEQYF.

The chain links TRBV6-1 to TRBJ1-1; D may be TRBD1 (5 bases). Trimming shortened V by 7 bases and J by 1 base, and 10 bases separated the two germline ends. Germline V gene data show CDR1 as MNHNS and CDR2 as SASEGT. This CDR3 comprises 13 residues. CDR3 DNA: TGTGCCAGCATTATCGGACAGAACACTGAAGCTTTCTTT. Its protein is CASIIGQNTEAFF.

The CDR3 DNA follows: TGTGCCAGCAGCCTTAGGGGTAGCGGAGCGGGGGAGCAGTTCTTC. This gives the protein CASSLRGSGAGEQFF. The chain carries TRBV14 and TRBJ2-1; the match to TRBD2 covers 7 bases. This CDR3 is 15 amino acids long. V shed 4 bases and J 10 bases; nucleotides not matched to a gene: 13. Germline CDR1 is SGHDN and CDR2 is FVKESK. Full variable domain (remainder filled in from reference TRBV14 and TRBJ2-1): EAGVTQFPSHSVIEKGQTVTLRCDPISGHDNLYWYRRVMGKEIKFLLHFVKESKQDESGMPNNRFLAERTGGTYSTLKVQPAELEDSGVYFCASSLRGSGAGEQFFGPGTRLTVL.

The V and J genes are TRBV19 and TRBJ2-1; TRBD2 matches 8 bases. CDR3 length equals 15 residues. The germline V gene has CDR1 LNHDA and CDR2 SQIVND (reference sequence). Trimming at V came to 3 bases and at J to 3 bases, leaving 4 bases not matched to a gene. CDR3 nucleotides: TGTGCCAGTAGTATCTCCGGGAGGGTCTACAATGAGCAGTTCTTC. Protein: CASSISGRVYNEQFF.

The chain recombines TRBV5-1 with TRBJ2-1; 8 bases agree with TRBD2. Germline CDR1 reads SGHRS; CDR2 reads YFSETQ. The CDR3 is 14 residues long. With V trimmed by 4 bases and J by 5 bases, 5 bases remained unmatched. The CDR3 loop is CASSIIAGNNEQFF. The DNA of the CDR3 is TGCGCCAGCAGCATAATAGCGGGAAACAATGAGCAGTTCTTC.

CDR3 nucleotides: TGTGCCAGCAGCTTAGCGCGGGCGGGGGGTTACAATGAGCAGTTCTTC. Protein product: CASSLARAGGYNEQFF. V and J are TRBV7-9 and TRBJ2-1; 8 nucleotides line up with TRBD2. Germline loops: CDR1 SEHNR, CDR2 FQNEAQ (reference sequence). The trim removed 0 bases at V and 4 bases at J, leaving 5 bases unmatched. The CDR3 consists of 16 residues.

The chain carries TRBV30 and TRBJ1-5, with D possibly TRBD1 on 6 matching bases. From germline, CDR1 is GTSNPN and CDR2 SVGIG (reference sequence). Trimming cost V 0 bases and J 6 bases, with 9 bases left between them. CDR3 length: 13 residues. CDR3 sequence (DNA): TGTGCCTGGAGTGTAGGGGGTTCTCAGCCCCAGCATTTT. Protein sequence: CAWSVGGSQPQHF.

The rearrangement links TRBV5-5 to TRBJ2-7; D may be TRBD1 (6 bases). V was cut by 2 bases and J by 6 bases, with 21 bases left in between. The CDR3 is made up of 16 amino acids. Germline CDR1 is SGHKS and CDR2 is YYEKEE (reference sequence). The CDR3 DNA reads as TGTGCCAGCAGCTTTTCCCCTCTACAGGGAATAATCGAGCAGTACTTC. Its protein is CASSFSPLQGIIEQYF.

The chain combines TRBV9 with TRBJ2-3, with TRBD1 as a possible D gene (6 bases). The CDR3 contains 15 residues. Trimming pared 3 bases from V and 7 bases from J, leaving 18 bases between. CDR1 is SGDLS and CDR2 is YYNGEE in the germline V gene. CDR3 DNA sequence: TGTGCCAGCAGCGCTACAGGGTTAGCCCCATATACGCAGTATTTT. Protein: CASSATGLAPYTQYF.

The chain has TRBV2 and TRBJ2-3; 14 bases are shared with TRBD2. The junction had 5 bases not matched to a gene; V was cut back by 0 bases and J by 3 bases. The CDR3 consists of 18 residues. Germline V gene lookup returns CDR1 SNHLY and CDR2 FYNNEI. CDR3: CASSEARGLAGVTDTQYF. The CDR3 DNA sequence: TGTGCCAGCAGTGAAGCTAGGGGACTAGCGGGAGTGACAGATACGCAGTATTTT.

V gene TRBV2 combines with J gene TRBJ1-1; unclear D gene. Germline V lookup: CDR1 SNHLY, CDR2 FYNNEI. Trimming left V 7 bases short and J 8 bases short, with 14 bases between. The CDR3 covers 12 residues. The CDR3 nucleotides are TGTGCCAGCATGCCGGCGGTGGCCGAAGCTTTCTTT. Translated, it gives CASMPAVAEAFF.

V usage is TRBV5-1 and J usage is TRBJ1-3; D gene unclear. Germline lookup yields CDR1 SGHRS and CDR2 YFSETQ. The V gene lost 0 bases and the J gene lost 6 bases, with 7 bases spanning the gap. The CDR3 is made up of 13 amino acids. In nucleotides, the CDR3 is TGCGCCAGCAGCTTGGACAGCTTAAACACCATATATTTT. Its protein is CASSLDSLNTIYF.

The chain carries TRBV4-3 and TRBJ2-7, with TRBD2 matching over 11 bases. CDR1 LGHNA and CDR2 YSLEER come from the germline V gene. The trim removed 0 bases at V and 7 bases at J, leaving 11 bases unmatched. The CDR3 runs to 17 residues. The CDR3 region is CASSQDGVTSGAGEQYF. CDR3 coding DNA: TGCGCCAGCAGCCAAGATGGAGTGACTAGCGGGGCAGGGGAGCAGTACTTC.